These 6 T cell receptor beta chains came from one sample sequenced in a study of blood T cell repertoires in COVID-19. The assay was immunoSEQ multiplex PCR, and TCRdb's table has in-frame clones only and misses some. The data hold 200,000 to 250,000 clones, with around 92% observed a single time. Input material: peripheral blood. The receptors were gathered from a man aged 30 to 39 with acute or convalescent COVID-19.

The J gene is TRBJ2-7, the V gene TRBV19; 7 bases are a match to TRBD1. The CDR3 totals 16 residues. Germline lookup yields CDR1 LNHDA and CDR2 SQIVND (reference sequence). V trimming: 5 bases; J trimming: 2 bases; junction bases outside the gene matches: 12. The CDR3 is CASSPSRQGSPYEQYF. The DNA for the CDR3 is TGTGCCAGTAGTCCCTCCCGACAGGGAAGCCCCTACGAGCAGTACTTC.

The CDR3 nucleotides are TGCGCCAGCAGCCCAAGGCGGGAGGGGGTCCCCTACGAGCAGTACTTC. Amino acid sequence: CASSPRREGVPYEQYF. This chain links TRBV5-1 with TRBJ2-7; 9 bases are a match to TRBD2. This CDR3 spans 16 amino acids. V lost 4 bases to trimming and J lost 2 bases; unmatched junction nucleotides: 10. The germline CDR1 and CDR2 sequences are SGHRS and YFSETQ.

The gene calls are TRBV4-1 and TRBJ2-7; the D gene is possibly TRBD1 (6 bases). The germline gives CDR1 MGHRA, CDR2 YSYEKL. V lost 5 bases and J lost 0, with 14 bases in between. The length of the CDR3 is 15 residues. The CDR3 here is CASSGRTASSYEQYF. CDR3 in DNA: TGCGCCAGCAGCGGACGGACAGCTAGCTCCTACGAGCAGTACTTC.

The chain combines TRBV7-8 with TRBJ2-5, with a possible D match to TRBD1 (6 bases). The germline gives CDR1 SGHVS, CDR2 FQNEAQ. Trimming pared 4 bases from V and 2 bases from J, leaving 20 bases between. The CDR3 runs to 17 residues. The CDR3 sequence is CASSSRTLRDTQETQYF. The CDR3 DNA is TGTGCCAGCAGCTCGCGGACCCTTCGGGACACACAAGAGACCCAGTACTTC.

The rearrangement joins TRBV19 to TRBJ2-7; the D gene is possibly TRBD1 (6 bases). Between the trimmed V and J ends, which lost 5 bases and 7 bases, there was a span of 15 bases. From germline, CDR1 is LNHDA and CDR2 SQIVND (reference sequence). The CDR3 length is 13 residues. CDR3 coding DNA: TGTGCCAGTAGTCCCTTGGGGGCCGGGGAGCAGTACTTC. Translated: CASSPLGAGEQYF.

V gene TRBV5-4 combines with J gene TRBJ1-5, with a tentative D call TRBD1 (5 bases). V lost 0 bases and J 4 bases, leaving 5 bases between the germline ends. This CDR3 region has 13 residues. CDR1 is SGHNT and CDR2 is YYREEE in the germline V gene (reference sequence). In DNA, the CDR3 is TGTGCCAGCAGCTTGGGACAGAATCAGCCCCAGCATTTT. Protein product: CASSLGQNQPQHF.